This passage covers 11 T cell receptor beta chains from one sample sequenced in a study of tissue T cells after allogeneic stem cell transplantation (dated by TCRdb to between 2021 and 2022). Library preparation used the immunoSEQ multiplex PCR assay. Sourced from immuneACCESS, this table was stored by TCRdb with only in-frame sequences that have V and J called. A share of the clones is absent; for the studies checked, an unresolved V gene accounts for under half, and the remainder has no known explanation. Present in this sample are fewer than 30,000 clones, about 85% of which were seen just once. The ten largest clones take up 3% to 4% of the sample. The time point label, as the study defines it: recipient (host-origin) PBMCs collected before allo-HCT. The sequences come from blood, collected before transplantation. These receptor sequences come from a woman aged 18 to 49 who later had graft-versus-host disease after an allogeneic stem cell transplant.

The rearrangement joins TRBV6-2 or TRBV6-3 to TRBJ2-2; D may be TRBD1 or TRBD2 (5 bases each). CDR1 is MNHEY, CDR2 SVGEGT, per germline. The V end was cut by 5 bases, the J end by 7 bases, with 8 bases between. This CDR3 has 12 amino acids. The CDR3 nucleotides are TGTGCCAGCAGTGAGGGGTTCGGGGAGCTGTTTTTT. Its protein product is CASSEGFGELFF.

This sequence joins TRBV28 and TRBJ1-5; D perhaps matches TRBD1 (6 bases). Germline loops: CDR1 MDHEN, CDR2 SYDVKM. V dropped 7 bases and J dropped 3 bases, with 16 bases sitting between them. This CDR3 region has 15 residues. The CDR3 DNA reads TGTGCCAGCACCACCCTCGGACAGTACAATCAGCCCCAGCATTTT. Its translation: CASTTLGQYNQPQHF.

The chain recombines TRBV10-1 with TRBJ2-1, with D tentatively TRBD1 or TRBD2 (5 bases each). V lost 2 bases to trimming and J lost 3 bases, with 11 bases between them. CDR1 is WNHNN, CDR2 SYGVQD, per germline (reference sequence). This CDR3 is built from 15 residues. The CDR3 region has the DNA TGCGCCAGCAGTGAGACTAGGGGATACTACAATGAGCAGTTCTTC. Translation gives CASSETRGYYNEQFF.

J is TRBJ2-4 and V is TRBV5-1; D unclear. The CDR3 consists of 15 residues. Germline V gene lookup returns CDR1 SGHRS and CDR2 YFSETQ. The V end lost 0 bases, the J end lost 7 bases, and 14 bases lay between the germline ends. CDR3 residues: CASSLGWSVPNIQYF. The CDR3 DNA follows: TGCGCCAGCAGCTTGGGATGGTCCGTCCCTAACATTCAGTACTTC.

This clone was counted only a few times. The chain joins TRBV6-4 to TRBJ2-1; possibly TRBD1 for D (5 bases). V was cut by 0 bases and J by 5 bases, with 5 bases left in between. This CDR3 contains 13 residues. Germline V CDR1 and CDR2: MRHNA, SNTAGT. The CDR3: CASSDSDNNEQFF. The CDR3 region has the DNA TGTGCCAGCAGTGACTCGGACAACAATGAGCAGTTCTTC.

V usage is TRBV27 and J usage is TRBJ2-1; the D is unclear. Germline CDR1 MNHEY, CDR2 SMNVEV (reference sequence). The CDR3 runs 16 residues. Trimming removed 5 bases at V and 3 bases at J, with 17 bases between. CDR3 nucleotide sequence: TGTGCCAGCAGTCCAGGTCCCGGCCCTGTCTACAATGAGCAGTTCTTC. Protein product: CASSPGPGPVYNEQFF.

The V and J genes are TRBV5-4 and TRBJ1-4; D is unclear. V was cut by 2 bases and J by 3 bases, with 2 bases left in between. Germline-derived CDR1 and CDR2 are SGHNT and YYREEE (reference sequence). The CDR3 is 12 amino acids. The CDR3 region has the DNA TGTGCCAGCAGCTTCCCTAATGAAAAACTGTTTTTT. Its translation: CASSFPNEKLFF.

The chain has TRBV4-3 and TRBJ1-3, with 10 nucleotides matching TRBD1. V trimming: 1 base; J trimming: 2 bases; junction bases outside the gene matches: 2. The germline CDR1 and CDR2 sequences are LGHNA and YSLEER. The length of the CDR3 is 16 residues. CDR3 DNA: TGCGCCAGCAGCCAAGCCGGGACAGGGGCTGGAAACACCATATATTTT. Translation: CASSQAGTGAGNTIYF.

This chain joins TRBV7-9 and TRBJ1-1, with D maybe TRBD1 (5 bases). There are 15 residues in the CDR3. Trimming removed 4 bases at V and 6 bases at J, with 18 bases between. Germline CDR1 is SEHNR and CDR2 is FQNEAQ (reference sequence). The CDR3 sequence: CASSSQAWGSPEAFF. The DNA of the CDR3 is TGTGCCAGCAGCTCCCAAGCGTGGGGGAGTCCTGAAGCTTTCTTT. The full variable domain, its missing parts supplied by reference TRBV7-9 and TRBJ1-1, is DTGVSQNPRHKITKRGQNVTFRCDPISEHNRLYWYRQTLGQGPEFLTYFQNEAQLEKSRLLSDRFSAERPKGSFSTLEIQRTEQGDSAMYLCASSSQAWGSPEAFFGQGTRLTVV.

The chain is built from TRBV6-2 or TRBV6-3 and TRBJ1-1; 8 bases are shared with TRBD1. This CDR3 has 15 residues. The V gene end was trimmed by 0 bases and the J gene end by 10 bases; junction bases not matched to a gene: 10. Germline CDR1 MNHEY, CDR2 SVGEGT. The CDR3 DNA reads as TGTGCCAGCAGTTACTCGAGGCAGGGGGCGACCGGAGCTTTCTTT. Translation: CASSYSRQGATGAFF.

The V gene is TRBV3-1 (or the pseudogene TRBV3-2), the J gene TRBJ1-6; D is ambiguous. Germline lookup yields CDR1 LGHDT and CDR2 YNNKEL (reference sequence). The germline V and J ends were trimmed by 2 bases and 0 bases, with 8 bases remaining between them. The CDR3 sequence is 16 residues long. The CDR3, as DNA: TGTGCCAGCAGCCAAAACTCGGGCTCCTATAATTCACCCCTCCACTTT. This encodes CASSQNSGSYNSPLHF.